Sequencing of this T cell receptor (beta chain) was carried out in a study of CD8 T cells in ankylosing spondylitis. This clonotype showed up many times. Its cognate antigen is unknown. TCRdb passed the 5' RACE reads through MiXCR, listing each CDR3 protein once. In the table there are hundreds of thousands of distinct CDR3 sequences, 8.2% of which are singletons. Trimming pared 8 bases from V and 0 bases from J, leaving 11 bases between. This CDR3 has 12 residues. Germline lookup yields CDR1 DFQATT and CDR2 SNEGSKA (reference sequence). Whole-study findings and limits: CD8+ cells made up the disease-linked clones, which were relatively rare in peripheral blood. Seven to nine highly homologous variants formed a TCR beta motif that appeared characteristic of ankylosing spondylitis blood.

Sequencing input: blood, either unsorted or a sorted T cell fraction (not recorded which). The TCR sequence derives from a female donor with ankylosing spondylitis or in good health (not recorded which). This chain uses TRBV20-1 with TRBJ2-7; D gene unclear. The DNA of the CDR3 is TGCAGTACGAGCGTACCCTCCTACGAGCAGTACTTC. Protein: CSTSVPSYEQYF.